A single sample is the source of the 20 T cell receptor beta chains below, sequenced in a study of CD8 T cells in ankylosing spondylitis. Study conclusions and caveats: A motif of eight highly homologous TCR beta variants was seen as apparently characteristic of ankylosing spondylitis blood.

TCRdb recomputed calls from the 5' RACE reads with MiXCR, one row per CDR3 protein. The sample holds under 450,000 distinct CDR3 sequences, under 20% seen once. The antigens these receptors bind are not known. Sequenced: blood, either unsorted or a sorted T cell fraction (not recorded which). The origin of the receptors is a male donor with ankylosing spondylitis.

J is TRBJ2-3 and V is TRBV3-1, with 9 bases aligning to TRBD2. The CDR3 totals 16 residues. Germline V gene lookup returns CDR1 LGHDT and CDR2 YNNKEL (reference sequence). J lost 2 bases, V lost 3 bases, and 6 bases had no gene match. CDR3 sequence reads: CASSQGTSRYTDTQYF. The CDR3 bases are TGTGCCAGCAGCCAGGGGACTAGCCGTTACACAGATACGCAGTATTTT.

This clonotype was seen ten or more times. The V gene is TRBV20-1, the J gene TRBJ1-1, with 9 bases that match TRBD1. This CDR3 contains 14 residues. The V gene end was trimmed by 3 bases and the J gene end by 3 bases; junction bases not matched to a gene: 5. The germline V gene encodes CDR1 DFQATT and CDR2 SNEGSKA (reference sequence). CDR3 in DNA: TGCAGTGCTAGCGCTACAGGGGGCGACACTGAAGCTTTCTTT. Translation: CSASATGGDTEAFF.

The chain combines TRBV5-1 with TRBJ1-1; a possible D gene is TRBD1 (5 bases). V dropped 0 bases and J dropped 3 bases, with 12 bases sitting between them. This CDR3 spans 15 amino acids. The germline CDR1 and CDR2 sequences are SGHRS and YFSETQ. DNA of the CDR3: TGCGCCAGCAGCTTGGAATTCCCGGGGGACACTGAAGCTTTCTTT. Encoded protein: CASSLEFPGDTEAFF.

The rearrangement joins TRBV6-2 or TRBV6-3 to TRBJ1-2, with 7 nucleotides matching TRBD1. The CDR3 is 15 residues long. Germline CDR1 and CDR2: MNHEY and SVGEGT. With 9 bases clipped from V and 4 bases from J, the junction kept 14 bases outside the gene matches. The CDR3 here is CASTSAVRQGYGYTF. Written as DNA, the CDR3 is TGTGCCAGTACCTCGGCGGTGCGACAGGGCTATGGCTACACCTTC.

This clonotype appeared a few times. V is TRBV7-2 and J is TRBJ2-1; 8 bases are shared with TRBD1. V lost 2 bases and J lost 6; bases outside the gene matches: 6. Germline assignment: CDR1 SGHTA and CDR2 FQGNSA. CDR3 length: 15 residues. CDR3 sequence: CASSLFQGARNEQFF. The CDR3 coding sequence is TGTGCCAGCAGCTTATTCCAGGGGGCTCGCAATGAGCAGTTCTTC.

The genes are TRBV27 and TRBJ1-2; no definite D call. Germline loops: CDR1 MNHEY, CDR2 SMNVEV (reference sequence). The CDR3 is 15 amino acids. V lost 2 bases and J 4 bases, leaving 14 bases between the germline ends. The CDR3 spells CASSLMGAGIYGYTF. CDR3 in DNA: TGTGCCAGCAGTTTAATGGGAGCCGGGATCTATGGCTACACCTTC.

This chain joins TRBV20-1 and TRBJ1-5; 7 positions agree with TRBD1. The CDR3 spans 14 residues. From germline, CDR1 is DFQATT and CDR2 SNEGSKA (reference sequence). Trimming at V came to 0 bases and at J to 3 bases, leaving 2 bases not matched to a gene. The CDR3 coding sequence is TGCAGTGCTAGAGAGACAGGGCCCAATCAGCCCCAGCATTTT. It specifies CSARETGPNQPQHF.

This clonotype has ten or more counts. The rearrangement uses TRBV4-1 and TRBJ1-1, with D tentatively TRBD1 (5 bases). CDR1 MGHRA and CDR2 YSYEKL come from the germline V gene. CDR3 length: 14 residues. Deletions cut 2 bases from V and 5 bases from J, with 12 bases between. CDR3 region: CASSQLGRETEAFF. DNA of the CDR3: TGCGCCAGCAGCCAATTGGGGCGGGAAACTGAAGCTTTCTTT.

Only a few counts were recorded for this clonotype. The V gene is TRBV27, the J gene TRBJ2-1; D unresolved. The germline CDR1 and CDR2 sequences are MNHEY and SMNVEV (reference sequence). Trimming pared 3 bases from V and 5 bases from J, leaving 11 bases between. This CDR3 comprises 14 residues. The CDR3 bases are TGTGCCAGCAGTTTCAGGATAAGGCACAATGAGCAGTTCTTC. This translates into CASSFRIRHNEQFF.

DNA of the CDR3: TGTGCCAGCAGCTCCAGGGCCCTCGAGTCGGCCGGGGAGCTGTTTTTT. Translated, it gives CASSSRALESAGELFF. The rearrangement uses TRBV7-9 and TRBJ2-2; TRBD1 is a possible D gene (5 bases). The V end was cut by 4 bases, the J end by 6 bases, with 18 bases between. Germline assignment: CDR1 SEHNR and CDR2 FQNEAQ (reference sequence). CDR3 size: 16 residues.

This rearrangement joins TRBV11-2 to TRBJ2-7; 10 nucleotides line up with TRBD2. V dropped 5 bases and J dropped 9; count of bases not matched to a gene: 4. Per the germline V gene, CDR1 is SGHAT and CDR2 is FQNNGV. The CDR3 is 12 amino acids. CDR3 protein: CASSLAGEVQYF. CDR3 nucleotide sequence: TGTGCCAGCAGCCTAGCGGGGGAGGTGCAGTACTTC.

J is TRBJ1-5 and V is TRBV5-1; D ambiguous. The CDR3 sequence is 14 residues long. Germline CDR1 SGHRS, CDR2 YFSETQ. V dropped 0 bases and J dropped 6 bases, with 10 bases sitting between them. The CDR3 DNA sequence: TGCGCCAGCAGCTTGGCAGGATATGGTCAGCCCCAGCATTTT. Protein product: CASSLAGYGQPQHF. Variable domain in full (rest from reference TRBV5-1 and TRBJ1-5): KAGVTQTPRYLIKTRGQQVTLSCSPISGHRSVSWYQQTPGQGLQFLFEYFSETQRNKGNFPGRFSGRQFSNSRSEMNVSTLELGDSALYLCASSLAGYGQPQHFGDGTRLSIL.

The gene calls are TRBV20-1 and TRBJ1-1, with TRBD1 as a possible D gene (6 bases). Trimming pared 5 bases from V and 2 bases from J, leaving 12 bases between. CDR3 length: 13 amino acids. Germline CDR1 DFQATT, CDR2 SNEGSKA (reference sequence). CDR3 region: CSAPIGGNTEAFF. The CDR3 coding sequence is TGCAGTGCTCCAATAGGGGGTAACACTGAAGCTTTCTTT.

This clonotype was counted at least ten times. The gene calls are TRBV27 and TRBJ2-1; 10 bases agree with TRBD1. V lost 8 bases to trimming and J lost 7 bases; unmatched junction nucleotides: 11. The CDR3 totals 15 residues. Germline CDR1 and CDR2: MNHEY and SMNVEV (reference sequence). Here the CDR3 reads CASSQGRTGGNEQFF. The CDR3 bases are TGTGCCAGCTCCCAGGGGAGGACAGGGGGGAATGAGCAGTTCTTC.

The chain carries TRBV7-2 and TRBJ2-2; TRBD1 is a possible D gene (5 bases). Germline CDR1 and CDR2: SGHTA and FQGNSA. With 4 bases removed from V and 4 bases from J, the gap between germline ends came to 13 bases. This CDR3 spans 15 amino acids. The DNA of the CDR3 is TGTGCCAGCAGCTCCCAGGGCTTTCCCACCGGGGAGCTGTTTTTT. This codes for CASSSQGFPTGELFF. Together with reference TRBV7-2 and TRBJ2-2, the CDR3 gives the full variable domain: GAGVSQSPSNKVTEKGKDVELRCDPISGHTALYWYRQSLGQGLEFLIYFQGNSAPDKSGLPSDRFSAERTGGSVSTLTIQRTQQEDSAVYLCASSSQGFPTGELFFGEGSRLTVL.

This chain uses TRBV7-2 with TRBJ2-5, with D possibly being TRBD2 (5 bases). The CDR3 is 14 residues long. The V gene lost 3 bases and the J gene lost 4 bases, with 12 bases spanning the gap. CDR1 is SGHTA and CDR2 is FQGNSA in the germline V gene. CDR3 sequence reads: CASSLAEAPETQYF. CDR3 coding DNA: TGTGCCAGCAGCTTGGCGGAGGCCCCAGAGACCCAGTACTTC.

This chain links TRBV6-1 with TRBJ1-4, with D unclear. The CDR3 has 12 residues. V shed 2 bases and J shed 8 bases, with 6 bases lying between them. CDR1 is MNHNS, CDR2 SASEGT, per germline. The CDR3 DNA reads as TGTGCCAGCAGTGAAAGGTGGGAAAAACTGTTTTTT. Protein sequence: CASSERWEKLFF.

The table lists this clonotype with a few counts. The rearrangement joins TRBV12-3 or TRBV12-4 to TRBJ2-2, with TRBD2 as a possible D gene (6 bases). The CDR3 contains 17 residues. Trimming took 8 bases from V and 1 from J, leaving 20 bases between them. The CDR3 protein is CASRKGEAGWNTGELFF. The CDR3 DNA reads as TGTGCCAGCCGGAAAGGGGAGGCGGGTTGGAACACCGGGGAGCTGTTTTTT.

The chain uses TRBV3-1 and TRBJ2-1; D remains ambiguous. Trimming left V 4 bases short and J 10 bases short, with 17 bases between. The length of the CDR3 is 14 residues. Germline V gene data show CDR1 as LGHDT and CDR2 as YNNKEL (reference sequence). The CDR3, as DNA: TGTGCCAGCAGCCGCGCGATGTGGATAGCAGAGCAGTTCTTC. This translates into CASSRAMWIAEQFF.

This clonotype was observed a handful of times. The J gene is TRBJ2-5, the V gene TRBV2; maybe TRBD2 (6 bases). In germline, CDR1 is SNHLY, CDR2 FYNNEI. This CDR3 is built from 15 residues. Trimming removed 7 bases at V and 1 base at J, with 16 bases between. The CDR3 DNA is TGTGCCAGCACCTTGGAGGGGCAGGGCCAAGAGACCCAGTACTTC. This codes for CASTLEGQGQETQYF.